This T cell receptor (beta chain) was recorded in a study of T cell responses to AZD1222 COVID-19 vaccine. Overall study results and limits: Rises in breadth and depth of Spike-specific TCRs came after two AZD1222 doses. The peak T cell response came first, and repertoires were sampled only after it. Mapped onto spike, vaccine-associated CD4 TCRs spanned it and were dominant at 160-218 and 743-854.

Profiled with immunoSEQ multiplex PCR; TCRdb holds only in-frame clones, not every one. This sample has 87,000 or so clones, with around 89% found just once. V was pared by 3 bases and J by 0 bases, with 5 bases of the junction left unmatched. The CDR3 runs 19 residues. CDR1 SGHRS and CDR2 YFSETQ come from the germline V gene. Details on this clone: Its antigen is not known.

The sequence was collected from an adult in good health. This chain links TRBV5-1 with TRBJ2-2; 16 bases map to TRBD2. The specimen comprised peripheral blood, sampled on day 0 of AZD1222 vaccination. CDR3 loop: CASSSGLAGGRANTGELFF. In DNA form, the CDR3 reads TGCGCCAGCAGCTCGGGACTAGCGGGGGGGCGCGCGAACACCGGGGAGCTGTTTTTT. The variable domain in full, with the rest retrieved from reference TRBV5-1 and TRBJ2-2, is KAGVTQTPRYLIKTRGQQVTLSCSPISGHRSVSWYQQTPGQGLQFLFEYFSETQRNKGNFPGRFSGRQFSNSRSEMNVSTLELGDSALYLCASSSGLAGGRANTGELFFGEGSRLTVL.